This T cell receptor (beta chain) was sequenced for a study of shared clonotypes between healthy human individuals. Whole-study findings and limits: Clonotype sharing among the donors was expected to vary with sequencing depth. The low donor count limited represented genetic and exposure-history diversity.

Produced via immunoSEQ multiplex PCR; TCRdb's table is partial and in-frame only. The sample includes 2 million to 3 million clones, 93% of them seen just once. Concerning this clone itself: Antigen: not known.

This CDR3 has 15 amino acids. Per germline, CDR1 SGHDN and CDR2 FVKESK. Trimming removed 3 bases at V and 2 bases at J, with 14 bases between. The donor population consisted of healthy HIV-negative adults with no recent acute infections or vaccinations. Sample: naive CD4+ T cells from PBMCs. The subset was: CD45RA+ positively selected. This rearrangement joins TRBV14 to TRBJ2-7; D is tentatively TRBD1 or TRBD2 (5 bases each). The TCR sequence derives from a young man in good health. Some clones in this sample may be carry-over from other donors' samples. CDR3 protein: CASSQLGDYPYEQYF. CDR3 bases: TGTGCCAGCAGCCAGCTGGGGGATTACCCCTACGAGCAGTACTTC. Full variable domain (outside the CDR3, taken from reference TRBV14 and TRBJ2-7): EAGVTQFPSHSVIEKGQTVTLRCDPISGHDNLYWYRRVMGKEIKFLLHFVKESKQDESGMPNNRFLAERTGGTYSTLKVQPAELEDSGVYFCASSQLGDYPYEQYFGPGTRLTVT.